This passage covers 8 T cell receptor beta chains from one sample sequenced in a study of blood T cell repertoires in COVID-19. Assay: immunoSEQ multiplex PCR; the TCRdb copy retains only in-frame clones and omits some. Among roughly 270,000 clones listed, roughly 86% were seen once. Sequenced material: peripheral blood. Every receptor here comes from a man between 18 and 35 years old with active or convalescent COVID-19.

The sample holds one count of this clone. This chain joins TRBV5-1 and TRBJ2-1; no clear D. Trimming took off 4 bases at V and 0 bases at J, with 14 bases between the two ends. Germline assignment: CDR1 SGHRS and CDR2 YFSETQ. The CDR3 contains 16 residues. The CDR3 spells CASSPNTPSSYNEQFF. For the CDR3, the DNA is TGCGCCAGCAGCCCAAATACTCCGAGCTCCTACAATGAGCAGTTCTTC.

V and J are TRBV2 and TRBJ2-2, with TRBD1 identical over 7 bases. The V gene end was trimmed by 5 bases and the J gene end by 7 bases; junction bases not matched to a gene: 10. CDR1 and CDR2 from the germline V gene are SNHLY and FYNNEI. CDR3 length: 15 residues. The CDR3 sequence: CASSLTGSRDGELFF. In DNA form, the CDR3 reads TGTGCCAGCAGTCTGACAGGGAGCCGCGACGGGGAGCTGTTTTTT. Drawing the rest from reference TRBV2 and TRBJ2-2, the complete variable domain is EPEVTQTPSHQVTQMGQEVILRCVPISNHLYFYWYRQILGQKVEFLVSFYNNEISEKSEIFDDQFSVERPDGSNFTLKIRSTKLEDSAMYFCASSLTGSRDGELFFGEGSRLTVL.

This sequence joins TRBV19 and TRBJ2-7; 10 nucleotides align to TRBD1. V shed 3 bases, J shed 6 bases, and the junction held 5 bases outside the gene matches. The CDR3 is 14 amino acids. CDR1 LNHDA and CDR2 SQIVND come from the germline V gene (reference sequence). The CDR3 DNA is TGTGCCAGTAGTATGGGACAGGGGTCGGGCGAGCAGTACTTC. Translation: CASSMGQGSGEQYF.

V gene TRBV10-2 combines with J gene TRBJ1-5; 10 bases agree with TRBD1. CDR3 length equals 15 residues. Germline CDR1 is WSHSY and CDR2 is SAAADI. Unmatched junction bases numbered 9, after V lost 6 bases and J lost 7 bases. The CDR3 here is CASRGTTGGGQPQHF. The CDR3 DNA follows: TGCGCCAGCAGGGGAACGACAGGGGGCGGGCAGCCCCAGCATTTT.

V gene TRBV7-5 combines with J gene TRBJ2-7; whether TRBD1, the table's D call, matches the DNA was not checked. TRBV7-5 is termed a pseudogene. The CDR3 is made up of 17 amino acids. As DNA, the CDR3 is TGTGCCAGAAGCTTTAGGTTTTGGGACACTTTTCTGTACGAGCAGTACTTC. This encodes CARSFRFWDTFLYEQYF.

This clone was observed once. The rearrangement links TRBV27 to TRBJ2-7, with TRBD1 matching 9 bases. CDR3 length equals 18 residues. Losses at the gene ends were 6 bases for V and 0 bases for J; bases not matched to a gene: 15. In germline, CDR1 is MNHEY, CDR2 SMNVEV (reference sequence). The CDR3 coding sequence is TGTGCCAGCAGCCGGATCTCTAAAACAGGGGGCCGCTCCTACGAGCAGTACTTC. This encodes CASSRISKTGGRSYEQYF.

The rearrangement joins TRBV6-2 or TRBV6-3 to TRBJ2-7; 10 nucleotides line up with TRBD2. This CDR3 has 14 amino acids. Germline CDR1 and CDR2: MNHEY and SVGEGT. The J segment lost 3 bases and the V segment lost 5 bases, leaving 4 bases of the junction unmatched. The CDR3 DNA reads TGTGCCAGCAGTCAACTAGCGGGGAGCTACGAGCAGTACTTC. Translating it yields CASSQLAGSYEQYF.

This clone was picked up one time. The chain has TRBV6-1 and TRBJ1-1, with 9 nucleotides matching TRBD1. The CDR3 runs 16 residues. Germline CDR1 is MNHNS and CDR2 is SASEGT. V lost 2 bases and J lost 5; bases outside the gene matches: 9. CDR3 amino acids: CASSEPYRGQGTEAFF. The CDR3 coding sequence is TGTGCCAGCAGTGAACCTTACAGGGGGCAGGGTACTGAAGCTTTCTTT.